This TCR beta chain was sequenced for a study of early T cells in non-severe SARS-CoV-2 infection. Study information: Alpha and beta chains were unpaired, from unsorted whole-blood bulk RNA. Regarding the study as a whole: Anti-spike CD8 responses were favored by VDJdb matching, which missed private and CD4 specificities.

Each cDNA molecule carried a unique molecular identifier. From the 5' RACE reads, TCRdb called clonotypes with MiXCR, one entry per CDR3 protein. The sample holds 65,000 to 85,000 distinct CDR3 sequences, more than 10% seen once. This clonotype was counted between two and nine times. Its antigen is not known. CDR3 size: 16 residues. Germline assignment: CDR1 LNHDA and CDR2 SQIVND (reference sequence). Trimming removed 5 bases from V and 4 bases from J, with 17 bases in between. V and J are TRBV19 and TRBJ1-4, with no clear D. Sequenced sample: whole blood. This TCR came from an adult who was a healthcare worker with PCR-confirmed SARS-CoV-2 infection or an uninfected control (not recorded which). Here the CDR3 reads CASSARAPYRNEKLFF. Written as DNA, the CDR3 is TGTGCCAGTAGTGCCCGGGCTCCGTACCGTAATGAAAAACTGTTTTTT.